This T cell receptor beta chain was sequenced in a study of T-cell memory formation after mild COVID-19. Study information: In these data, TCR clusters were largely donor specific. Whole-study results and caveats: Clones contracting day 15 to 85 were balanced CD4/CD8; later expanders leaned CD4+. Among clones peaking at day 37 in the second wave, SARS-CoV-2 specificity remained unconfirmed.

To note about this clonotype: The antigen is not known.

Germline lookup yields CDR1 SGHAT and CDR2 FQDESV (reference sequence). This CDR3 contains 13 residues. Trimming removed 8 bases from V and 13 bases from J; junction bases left unmatched: 13. Libraries for TCRalpha and TCRbeta carried sample barcodes and unique molecular identifiers via 5'RACE. TCRdb fed the 5' RACE reads into MiXCR, producing one record per CDR3 protein. The table includes roughly 110,000 distinct CDR3 sequences, 22% detected once. This sequence was found in a young man who had mild COVID-19 (a few samples of this study predate the infection). Cell type and time point are not known. This chain connects TRBV11-1 to TRBJ2-3; 9 bases map to TRBD2. Sequencing was done on a sample of PBMCs or a T cell subset sorted from them (not recorded which). This CDR3 is CASREASGTVEYF. Here the CDR3 DNA reads TGTGCCAGCCGCGAGGCTAGCGGGACGGTGGAGTATTTT. The variable domain in full, completed from reference TRBV11-1 and TRBJ2-3, reads EAEVAQSPRYKITEKSQAVAFWCDPISGHATLYWYRQILGQGPELLVQFQDESVVDDSQLPKDRFSAERLKGVDSTLKIQPAELGDSAMYLCASREASGTVEYFGPGTRLTVL.